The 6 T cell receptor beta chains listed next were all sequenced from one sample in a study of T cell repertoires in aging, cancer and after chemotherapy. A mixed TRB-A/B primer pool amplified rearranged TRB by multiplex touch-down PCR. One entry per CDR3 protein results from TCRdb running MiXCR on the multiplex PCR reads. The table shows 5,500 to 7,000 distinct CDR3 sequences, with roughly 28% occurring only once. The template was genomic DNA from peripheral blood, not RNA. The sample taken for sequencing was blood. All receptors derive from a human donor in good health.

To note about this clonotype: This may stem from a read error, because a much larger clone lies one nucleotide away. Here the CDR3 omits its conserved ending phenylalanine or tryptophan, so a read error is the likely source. As DNA, the CDR3 is TGCAGTGCTGGGAGCTCCTACAATGAGCAGTTCCTC. As protein: CSAGSSYNEQFL. The chain combines TRBV20-1 with TRBJ2-1; D is possibly TRBD2 (5 bases). The CDR3 has 12 amino acids. V lost 5 bases and J lost 0, with 5 bases in between. The germline gives CDR1 DFQATT, CDR2 SNEGSKA (reference sequence).

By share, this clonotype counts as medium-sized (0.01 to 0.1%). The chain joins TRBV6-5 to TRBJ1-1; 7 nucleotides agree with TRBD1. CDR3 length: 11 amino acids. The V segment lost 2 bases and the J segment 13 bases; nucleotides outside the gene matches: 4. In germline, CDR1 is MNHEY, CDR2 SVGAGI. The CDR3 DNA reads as TGTGCCAGCAGTTACAGGGGGCAGGTTTTCTTT. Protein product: CASSYRGQVFF.

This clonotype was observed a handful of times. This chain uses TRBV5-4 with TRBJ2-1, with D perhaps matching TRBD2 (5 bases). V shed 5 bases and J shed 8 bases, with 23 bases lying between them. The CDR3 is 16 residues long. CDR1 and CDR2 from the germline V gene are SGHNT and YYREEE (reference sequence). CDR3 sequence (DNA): TGTGCCAGCAGTGTGGTCGGGCGGGCCATCATGGATGAGCAGTTCTTC. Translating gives CASSVVGRAIMDEQFF.

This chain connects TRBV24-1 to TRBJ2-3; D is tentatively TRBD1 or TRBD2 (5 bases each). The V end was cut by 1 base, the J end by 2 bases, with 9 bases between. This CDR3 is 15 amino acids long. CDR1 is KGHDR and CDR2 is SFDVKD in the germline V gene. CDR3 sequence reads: CATSDFRDLTDTQYF. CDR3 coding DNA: TGTGCCACCAGTGATTTTCGGGACCTCACAGATACGCAGTATTTT.

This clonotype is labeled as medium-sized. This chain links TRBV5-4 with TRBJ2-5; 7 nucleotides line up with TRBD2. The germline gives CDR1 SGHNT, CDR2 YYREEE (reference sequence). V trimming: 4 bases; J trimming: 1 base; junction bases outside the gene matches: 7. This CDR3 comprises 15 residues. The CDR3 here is CASSPGAGPQETQYF. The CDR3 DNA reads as TGTGCCAGCAGCCCGGGAGCGGGACCCCAAGAGACCCAGTACTTC.

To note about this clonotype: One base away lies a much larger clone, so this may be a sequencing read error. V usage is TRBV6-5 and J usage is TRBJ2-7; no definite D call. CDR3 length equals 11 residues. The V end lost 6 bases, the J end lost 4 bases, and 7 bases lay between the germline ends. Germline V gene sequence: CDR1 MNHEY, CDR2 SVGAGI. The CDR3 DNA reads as TGTGCCAGCAGCGACGGATACGAGCAGTACGTC. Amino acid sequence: CASSDGYEQYV.